These T cell receptor beta chains were read from a single sample in a study of shared clonotypes between healthy human individuals. TCRdb's table, derived via immunoSEQ multiplex PCR, lists solely in-frame clones and lacks some. Among a few million clones listed, approximately 95% were seen once. The specimen sequenced was naive CD4+ T cells from PBMCs. These receptors all stem from a man aged 18 to 35 in good health. Some clones in this sample may be carry-over from other donors' samples. Each CDR3 is given with its conserved first and last residue. The D gene is left open where the match is weak. Size values are once, few and many counts, or a class for expanded clones, and some rows have none.

j_call,clone_size,d_call,v_call,cdr3_aa,cdr3_nt
TRBJ1-1,.,.,TRBV28,CASSALGRGRVPNTEAFF,TGTGCCAGCAGTGCCCTGGGGCGGGGCAGGGTCCCGAACACTGAAGCTTTCTTT
TRBJ1-3,.,.,TRBV9,CASSVGSSGNTIYF,TGTGCCAGCAGCGTCGGCAGCTCTGGAAACACCATATATTTT
TRBJ1-3,.,.,TRBV25-1,CASSESPGYSGNTIYF,TGTGCCAGCAGTGAATCCCCGGGGTACTCTGGAAACACCATATATTTT
TRBJ2-7,.,.,TRBV19,CASSRYGQFYEQYF,TGTGCCAGTAGTAGATACGGACAGTTTTACGAGCAGTACTTC
TRBJ2-3,.,.,TRBV12-5,CASGFWGGTDTQYF,TGTGCTAGTGGTTTTTGGGGAGGCACAGATACGCAGTATTTT
TRBJ2-3,once,.,TRBV9,CASSVAYSGLNTDTQYF,TGTGCCAGCAGCGTAGCCTATTCTGGACTGAACACAGATACGCAGTATTTT
TRBJ1-2,once,.,TRBV27,CASSLDGSRGYTF,TGTGCCAGCAGCCTGGACGGGAGCAGGGGCTACACCTTC
TRBJ1-2,.,.,TRBV2,CASSDDVRGYTF,TGTGCCAGCAGTGATGATGTGAGGGGCTACACCTTC
TRBJ1-2,.,TRBD1,TRBV11-2,CASSLGSGGYGYTF,TGTGCCAGCAGCTTAGGATCAGGGGGCTATGGCTACACCTTC
TRBJ2-2,.,.,TRBV4-3,CASSQRSGRSELFF,TGCGCCAGCAGCCAACGGAGCGGCCGTTCGGAGCTGTTTTTT
TRBJ1-2,.,TRBD1,TRBV5-6,CASSSPGQSNYGYTF,TGTGCCAGCAGCTCTCCGGGACAGTCTAACTATGGCTACACCTTC
TRBJ2-7,.,TRBD1,TRBV7-8,CASSFVGLRDRANEQYF,TGTGCCAGCAGCTTCGTCGGGTTGCGGGACAGGGCCAACGAGCAGTACTTC
TRBJ2-7,.,TRBD2,TRBV18,CASSPGWEGYEQYF,TGTGCCAGCTCACCAGGTTGGGAGGGCTACGAGCAGTACTTC
TRBJ2-2,.,.,TRBV5-1,CASSLMSGVESGELFF,TGCGCCAGCAGCTTGATGTCAGGGGTAGAGTCCGGGGAGCTGTTTTTT
TRBJ1-5,.,.,TRBV2,CASSGQNQPQHF,TGTGCCAGCAGTGGTCAGAATCAGCCCCAGCATTTT
TRBJ2-1,.,.,TRBV6-5,CASSYSQGKNNEQFF,TGTGCCAGCAGTTACAGTCAGGGAAAAAACAATGAGCAGTTCTTC
TRBJ1-1,.,.,TRBV21-1,CASNPGPLTYTEAFF,TGTGCCAGCAACCCCGGACCACTCACATACACTGAAGCTTTCTTT
TRBJ2-7,.,.,TRBV7-2,CATMLPWSSHEQYF,TGTGCCACCATGCTCCCCTGGAGTAGCCACGAGCAGTACTTC
TRBJ2-5,.,.,TRBV5-4,CASTPGGTQETQYF,TGTGCCAGCACCCCCGGGGGAACCCAAGAGACCCAGTACTTC
TRBJ2-1,.,TRBD2,TRBV2,CASSYGTSGSYNEQFF,TGTGCCAGCAGCTACGGGACTAGCGGGAGCTACAATGAGCAGTTCTTC
TRBJ2-5,once,.,TRBV5-4,CASAYGAGLETQYF,TGTGCCAGCGCCTACGGGGCGGGACTAGAGACCCAGTACTTC
TRBJ2-7,.,TRBD1,TRBV28,CASSLLGQGGSYEQYF,TGTGCCAGCAGTTTATTGGGACAGGGTGGGTCCTACGAGCAGTACTTC
TRBJ2-7,.,TRBD1,TRBV5-5,CASSLEFETGVEQYF,TGTGCCAGCAGCTTGGAGTTTGAGACAGGGGTCGAGCAGTACTTC
TRBJ1-5,few,.,TRBV10-3,CAISPVGDNQPQHF,TGTGCCATCAGCCCGGTTGGGGACAATCAGCCCCAGCATTTT